The TCR beta chain under discussion was sequenced for a study of T-cell reconstitution after alpha-beta-depleted transplantation in children. General study findings and limits: From surviving recipient T cells and thymic progenitors came the high day-60 TCRbeta diversity observed in some patients. Reportedly, alpha-beta T cells present about two months post-transplant originated from several hundred expanded clones of graft origin. By one year post-transplant, T-cell counts and diversity largely arose from T cells that were newly produced.

This sample's TCRbeta library carried unique molecular identifier barcodes. TCRdb processed the PCR reads anew with MiXCR; each CDR3 protein has one entry. The sample lists approximately 70,000 distinct CDR3 sequences; over 4.5% were seen once. This CDR3 spans 13 amino acids. Trimming shortened V by 3 bases and J by 2 bases, and 7 bases separated the two germline ends. This clonotype was recorded many times. Its antigen is not known. The rearrangement uses TRBV12-3 or TRBV12-4 and TRBJ1-2; D is uncertain. The starting material was PBMCs, mostly from graft donor cells, obtained 180 days after TCRalphabeta/CD19-depleted stem cell transplant. This clonotype was sampled from a boy under three years old who had a stem cell transplant for acute myeloid leukemia, so the T cells may come from the graft donor. CDR3 nucleotides: TGTGCCAGCAGTTTCATGGGGAACTATGGCTACACCTTC. Translating gives CASSFMGNYGYTF.